This T cell receptor beta chain was profiled in a study of cytomegalovirus exposure and HLA in healthy donors. The CDR3 contains 12 residues. Germline CDR1 and CDR2: MNHNY and SVGAGI (reference sequence). Trimming took off 6 bases at V and 5 bases at J, with 10 bases between the two ends. Researchers ran the PCR with 60 Vbeta and 13 Jbeta primers. The protocol was immunoSEQ multiplex PCR, while the TCRdb copy is restricted to in-frame clones and leaves out a portion. The table has tens of thousands of clones, around three quarters seen once. Healthy bone marrow donors made up the donors. Comments on this clone: Its cognate antigen is unknown.

Findings and caveats of the study: For most subjects, TCR beta sequences were reported to predict HLA-A and HLA-B alleles with accuracy.

The rearrangement uses TRBV6-6 and TRBJ1-1; D is unresolved. The sample taken for sequencing was PBMCs. The TCR comes from a man aged 25 to 45 in good health and CMV-seronegative. CDR3: CASRLRRTEAFF. The DNA of the CDR3 is TGTGCCAGCAGACTGAGGAGAACTGAAGCTTTCTTT.